The sequence of this T cell receptor (beta chain) was determined in a study of CD8 T cells in Susac syndrome. Random-hexamer reverse transcription was applied to roughly 0.45 to 1 ug RNA. TCRdb itself ran the immunoSEQ multiplex PCR reads through MiXCR, one entry per CDR3 protein. This table holds about 200,000 distinct CDR3 sequences, 95% found once. This CDR3 is 14 amino acids long. Germline CDR1 is MNHEY and CDR2 is SVGEGT. The V end was cut by 6 bases, the J end by 2 bases, with 13 bases between. The sample was CD4+ T cells from PBMCs. This chain connects TRBV6-2 or TRBV6-3 to TRBJ1-1; D uncertain. The source of this sequence is a human donor with multiple sclerosis. The CDR3 DNA sequence: TGTGCCAGCAGCCTGATACCTCCAAACACTGAAGCTTTCTTT. Protein: CASSLIPPNTEAFF.